This TCR beta chain derives from a study of CD8 T cells in ankylosing spondylitis (dated by TCRdb to 2016 to 2017). Regarding the study in general: The study profiled T cell receptor beta repertoires in healthy donors and ankylosing spondylitis patients to find disease-linked TCR variants. The full study cohort was made up of 25 ankylosing spondylitis patients and over 90 healthy donors. Samples of peripheral blood were taken, and for ankylosing spondylitis patients, synovial fluid was collected as well. General conclusions and limits of the study: Some motif variants were previously reported in synovial fluid and blood of reactive arthritis patients, suggesting common disease-initiation mechanisms. The disease-linked clones were reported to be significantly enriched in matched synovial fluid samples from ankylosing spondylitis patients. Blood from ankylosing spondylitis patients appeared to be characterized by a TCR beta motif composed of about eight highly homologous amino acid variants. A CD8+ phenotype was shown by the disease-linked clones, which were found at relatively low frequencies in peripheral blood.

This clonotype was detected ten times or more. Its antigen remains unidentified. No base-level quality is on record; no much larger clone is a single base apart. Instrument used: Illumina HiSeq 2500. TCR beta libraries were prepared by quantitative 5'-RACE with molecular barcodes. In the authors' own workflow: A new computational method based on a probabilistic model of VDJ rearrangement was used to identify disease-linked TCR variants. Clones were called with MiXCR by TCRdb after fastp trimmed the public reads at Q25, and only in-frame beta chains were retained. Rows matching on CDR3 protein sequence are summarized as one entry with the most common DNA and genes. These V and J calls are TCRdb output, not the study's own analysis. For this sample the table gives 130,000 or so distinct CDR3 sequences, of which 6% to 8.5% were detected only once. 10% to 15% of the sample rests with the top ten. Trimming leaves V shorter by 5 bases and J shorter by 2 bases, with the junction holding 10 bases beyond the gene matches. The germline V gene yields SGHTA for CDR1 and FQGTGA for CDR2. Counted from cysteine to phenylalanine, this CDR3 has 16 amino acids. Left in the record is the CDR3 DNA by itself, 48 bases read in frame from the first base.

The source of this sequence is a male donor with ankylosing spondylitis or in good health (not recorded which). Input material: blood, either unsorted or a sorted T cell fraction (not recorded which). The rearranged segments are TRBV7-3 and TRBJ2-3; 7 central bases correspond to TRBD2. The DNA is TGTGCCAGCAGCCCTACTTGGGGGACTAACACAGATACGCAGTATTTT. This sequence encodes CASSPTWGTNTDTQYF.